This entry lists 10 T cell receptor beta chains sequenced from one sample in a study of blood T cells in healthy people across ages. Next came a second PCR, run for roughly 6 to 11 cycles, which used a sample-barcoded 5' primer along with a J-beta primer mix. TCRdb passed the 5' RACE reads through MiXCR, listing each CDR3 protein once. The sample has hundreds of thousands of distinct CDR3 sequences; roughly 20% are singletons. Sequencing was carried out using blood. These receptors all come from a man in his 70s in good health.

This clonotype was seen many times. The chain has TRBV7-9 and TRBJ2-1; TRBD1 is a possible D gene (6 bases). The CDR3 contains 12 residues. V shed 5 bases and J shed 7 bases, with 9 bases lying between them. Germline V gene data show CDR1 as SEHNR and CDR2 as FQNEAQ (reference sequence). CDR3 DNA sequence: TGTGCCAGCAGCCAGGGGTGGAATGAGCAGTTCTTC. It specifies CASSQGWNEQFF.

This clonotype was observed a handful of times. The chain carries TRBV20-1 and TRBJ2-1; D may be TRBD2 (6 bases). This CDR3 is 13 amino acids long. CDR1 is DFQATT, CDR2 SNEGSKA, per germline (reference sequence). The V and J ends lost 4 bases and 8 bases respectively, with 15 bases between them. This chain's CDR3 is CSATTGSRDEQFF. CDR3 nucleotide sequence: TGCAGTGCTACTACCGGGAGTAGAGATGAGCAGTTCTTC.

In this sample, this clonotype turned up a few times. This chain links TRBV6-6 with TRBJ2-2; TRBD2 agrees at 8 bases. The germline gives CDR1 MNHNY, CDR2 SVGAGI (reference sequence). The CDR3 is made up of 16 amino acids. V was clipped by 7 bases and J by 4 bases; unmatched bases: 11. Written as DNA, the CDR3 is TGTGCCAGCAAATCCGGGACTAGAGGGGCCACCGGGGAGCTGTTTTTT. Translating gives CASKSGTRGATGELFF.

The V call is TRBV2, the J call TRBJ2-7; weak D call: TRBD1 (5 bases). Germline V lookup: CDR1 SNHLY, CDR2 FYNNEI. Trimming left V 0 bases short and J 0 bases short, with 12 bases between. CDR3 length: 16 residues. CDR3 residues: CASSEALPDISYEQYF. In DNA, the CDR3 is TGTGCCAGCAGTGAAGCGCTTCCGGACATCTCCTACGAGCAGTACTTC.

This clonotype was recorded a few times. The genes are TRBV28 and TRBJ2-5, with TRBD2 matching 8 bases. In germline, CDR1 is MDHEN, CDR2 SYDVKM. J gave up 4 bases and V 3 bases, and 10 bases lay outside the gene matches. The CDR3 totals 16 residues. CDR3 sequence (DNA): TGTGCCAGCAGTTTTTATTCGGGAGGGTTACGAGAGACCCAGTACTTC. Translating gives CASSFYSGGLRETQYF.

At least ten counts were recorded for this clonotype. The rearrangement links TRBV7-9 to TRBJ2-4, with 10 bases fitting TRBD1. The V and J ends lost 1 base and 3 bases, in that order; junction bases with no gene match: 6. Germline V gives CDR1 SEHNR, CDR2 FQNEAQ (reference sequence). The CDR3 has 17 amino acids. The CDR3 sequence: CASSLGGTGAFKNIQYF. The CDR3 DNA is TGTGCCAGCAGCTTAGGGGGGACAGGGGCCTTCAAAAACATTCAGTACTTC.

This clonotype was recorded at least ten times. The chain combines TRBV5-5 with TRBJ2-7; D is possibly TRBD1 or TRBD2 (5 bases each). The CDR3 covers 15 residues. V lost 5 bases and J 1 base, leaving 16 bases between the germline ends. Germline V gives CDR1 SGHKS, CDR2 YYEKEE (reference sequence). CDR3 nucleotides: TGTGCCAGCAGTAGCTACGGGACGGAATCCTACGAGCAGTACTTC. It translates to CASSSYGTESYEQYF.

The CDR3 DNA sequence: TGCGCCAGCAGCCAAGAAGACAGGGGGCAGGGTGGCTACACCTTC. It specifies CASSQEDRGQGGYTF. The genes are TRBV4-3 and TRBJ1-2; TRBD1 matches 10 bases. CDR3 length: 15 amino acids. CDR1 is LGHNA and CDR2 is YSLEER in the germline V gene. After removal of 0 bases from V and 7 bases from J, the junction contained 5 bases not matched to a gene.

This clonotype was picked up one time. The CDR3 nucleotides read TGCAGTGCTAGGGATCAGGCGGATACGCAGTATTTT. It is translated as CSARDQADTQYF. The chain recombines TRBV20-1 with TRBJ2-3; the D is unclear. The CDR3 spans 12 residues. Deletions cut 3 bases from V and 6 bases from J, with 10 bases between. The germline V gene encodes CDR1 DFQATT and CDR2 SNEGSKA (reference sequence).

This clonotype was observed many times. The V gene is TRBV12-3 or TRBV12-4, the J gene TRBJ1-1; TRBD1 might be the D (5 bases). The CDR3 loop spans 13 amino acids. V lost 5 bases and J 1 base, leaving 8 bases between the germline ends. The CDR3: CASSPTGNTEAFF. The DNA of the CDR3 is TGTGCCAGCAGTCCAACAGGGAACACTGAAGCTTTCTTT.